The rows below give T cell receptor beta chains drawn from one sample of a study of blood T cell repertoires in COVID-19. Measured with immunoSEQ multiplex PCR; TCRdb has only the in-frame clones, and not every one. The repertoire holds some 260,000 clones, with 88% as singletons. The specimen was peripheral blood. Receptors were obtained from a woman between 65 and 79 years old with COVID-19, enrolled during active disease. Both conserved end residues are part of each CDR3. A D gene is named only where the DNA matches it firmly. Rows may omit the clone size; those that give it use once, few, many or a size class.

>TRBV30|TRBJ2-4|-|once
TGTGCCTGGAGTCGCAGGGAAAACATTCAGTACTTC
CAWSRRENIQYF
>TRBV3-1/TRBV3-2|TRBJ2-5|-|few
TGTGCCAGCAGCCAGAGTGAAGAGACCCAGTACTTC
CASSQSEETQYF
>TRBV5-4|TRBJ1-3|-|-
TGTGCCAGCAGCTTGGGGCAGGCTGGAAACACCATATATTTT
CASSLGQAGNTIYF
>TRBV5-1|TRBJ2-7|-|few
TGCGCCAGCAGCTTGGAAGGGGATTCAGCCTACGAGCAGTACTTC
CASSLEGDSAYEQYF
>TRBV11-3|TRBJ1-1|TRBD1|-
TGTGCCAGCAGCCACAGGACAGGGGGCTCGGAAGAAGCTTTCTTT
CASSHRTGGSEEAFF
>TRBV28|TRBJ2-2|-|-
TGTGCCAGCAGTTTATGGGGCTCACAGACCGGGGAGCTGTTTTTT
CASSLWGSQTGELFF
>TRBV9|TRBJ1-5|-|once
TGTGCCAGCAGCGTAGGGGGCTGGGAGCCCCAGCATTTT
CASSVGGWEPQHF
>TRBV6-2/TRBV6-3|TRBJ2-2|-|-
TGTGCCAGCAGTACGCTGAGGACCGGGGAGCTGTTTTTT
CASSTLRTGELFF
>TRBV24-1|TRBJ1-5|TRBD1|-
TGTGCCACCAGTGATCCCCAGGGGGCGGTCAATCAGCCCCAGCATTTT
CATSDPQGAVNQPQHF
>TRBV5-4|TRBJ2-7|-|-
TGTGCCAGCAGCTTGGACGGGAGCGGATCCTACGAGCAGTACTTC
CASSLDGSGSYEQYF
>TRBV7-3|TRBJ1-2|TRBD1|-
TGTGCCAGCAGCCAGGGACAGGGGATTTATGGCTACACCTTC
CASSQGQGIYGYTF
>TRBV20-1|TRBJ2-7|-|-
TGCAGTGCTAGTCCACAGGCTACATACGAGCAGTACTTC
CSASPQATYEQYF
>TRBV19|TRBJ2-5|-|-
TGTGCCAGTAGTCATCAGGGGACCCTGGGGACCCAGTACTTC
CASSHQGTLGTQYF
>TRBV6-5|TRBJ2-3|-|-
TGTGCCAGCAGTTACTCAGCAGGGGTGTACACAGATACGCAGTATTTT
CASSYSAGVYTDTQYF
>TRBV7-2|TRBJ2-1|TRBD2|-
TGTGCCAGCAGCTTAGTCCTAGCGGGGGGGTTTGGGCAGTTCTTC
CASSLVLAGGFGQFF
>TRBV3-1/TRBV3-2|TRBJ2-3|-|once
TGTGCCAGCAGCAAACTTCCCACAGATACGCAGTATTTT
CASSKLPTDTQYF
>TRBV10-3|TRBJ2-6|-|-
TGTGCCATCAGTCGGGAGAGCTCTGGGGCCAACGTCCTGACTTTC
CAISRESSGANVLTF
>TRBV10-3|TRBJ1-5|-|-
TGTGCCATCAGTCACGGGGGGGGCGCGGATCAGCCCCAGCATTTT
CAISHGGGADQPQHF
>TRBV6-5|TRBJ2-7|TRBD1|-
TGTGCCAGCAGTTACGGACGGGACAGATCCTACGAGCAGTACTTC
CASSYGRDRSYEQYF
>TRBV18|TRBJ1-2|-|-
TGTGCCAGCTCACCACCGGCGGGTAACTATGGCTACACCTTC
CASSPPAGNYGYTF
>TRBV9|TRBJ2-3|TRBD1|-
TGTGCCAGCAGCGTAGGGCCCGGGACAGGGGGCCTAGGTAGCACAGATACGCAGTATTTT
CASSVGPGTGGLGSTDTQYF
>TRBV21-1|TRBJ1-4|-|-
TGTGCCAGCAGCATGGCAGGGGTTGGGTGTGAAAAACTGTTTTTT
CASSMAGVGCEKLFF